The source of this T cell receptor (beta chain) is a study of CD8+ T cells in alopecia areata. Turning to the study itself: Treatment comprised oral tofacitinib, 5 to 10 mg twice daily, in treated patients. A 6-month period off drug followed tofacitinib, which lasted 6 to 18 months.

This clone was recorded once. Its specificity is not known. Study-level points and caveats: Sharing of TCR sequences between patients (possibly for HLA-related reasons) was less clear than in mice.

Peripheral blood, together with lesional scalp punch biopsies, was collected from alopecia areata patients. TCR sequencing used cDNA made by reverse transcription of extracted RNA. Sequencing used immunoSEQ multiplex PCR; TCRdb keeps in-frame clones, though not all of them. The table has 150,000 to 180,000 clones, approximately 53% seen once. This material consisted of CD8+ T cells sorted from blood, taken at week 0. The TCR sequence derives from a human donor with alopecia areata.

The CDR3 nucleotides are TGCGCCAGCAGCCACGGGCCCGGAATATATCAGCCCCAGCATTTT. This gives the protein CASSHGPGIYQPQHF. The rearrangement uses TRBV4-1 and TRBJ1-5; D is uncertain. This CDR3 has 15 amino acids. Trimming left V 3 bases short and J 5 bases short, with 14 bases between. Germline loops: CDR1 MGHRA, CDR2 YSYEKL.